The rows below give T cell receptor beta chains drawn from one sample of a study of shared clonotypes between healthy human individuals. Libraries were prepared by immunoSEQ multiplex PCR; TCRdb keeps only in-frame clonotypes and omits some of them. In the table there are roughly 500,000 clones, 81% of which are singletons. Sequenced material: PBMCs. All receptors come from a woman in her thirties or forties in good health. Some clones in this sample may be carry-over from other donors' samples. The CDR3 runs from the conserved cysteine through the conserved F or W. The D gene is left open where the match is weak. Size values are once, few and many counts, or a class for expanded clones, and some rows have none.

j_gene	abundance	v_gene	d_gene	CDR3aa	CDR3nt
TRBJ2-5	many	TRBV5-5	-	CASSLGGQETQYF	TGTGCCAGCAGCTTGGGCGGACAAGAGACCCAGTACTTC
TRBJ2-1	once	TRBV11-2	-	CASSFGVNSYNEQFF	TGTGCCAGCAGCTTCGGGGTAAACTCCTACAATGAGCAGTTCTTC
TRBJ2-2	-	TRBV10-3	TRBD2	CAISLGRGWTGELFF	TGTGCCATCAGCCTAGGGAGGGGATGGACCGGGGAGCTGTTTTTT
TRBJ2-2	-	TRBV6-1	-	CASRTSVTATGELFF	TGTGCCAGCAGGACCTCGGTCACGGCCACAGGGGAGCTGTTTTTT
TRBJ2-3	-	TRBV27	TRBD2	CASSSPTSASTDTQYF	TGTGCCAGCAGTTCCCCCACTAGCGCTAGCACAGATACGCAGTATTTT
TRBJ1-1	-	TRBV5-6	TRBD1	CASSWAGQRNTEAFF	TGTGCCAGCAGCTGGGCGGGACAGAGGAACACTGAAGCTTTCTTT
TRBJ2-7	-	TRBV18	TRBD2	CASSPSSGGVYEQYF	TGTGCCAGCTCACCCTCTAGCGGGGGGGTCTACGAGCAGTACTTC
TRBJ2-7	once	TRBV19	-	CASSIRSARDGSYEQYF	TGTGCCAGTAGTATACGGAGCGCTCGAGACGGATCCTACGAGCAGTACTTC
TRBJ2-7	few	TRBV6-1	-	CASRVSTATYEQYF	TGTGCCAGCAGGGTATCGACTGCGACCTACGAGCAGTACTTC
TRBJ2-1	-	TRBV7-3	TRBD2	CASSPGGGSNEQFF	TGTGCCAGCAGCCCCGGTGGCGGGAGCAATGAGCAGTTCTTC
TRBJ1-3	few	TRBV2	-	CATRDYRNTIYF	TGTGCCACCAGGGATTACAGAAACACCATATATTTT
TRBJ2-7	-	TRBV28	-	CASSLEGTKQYF	TGTGCCAGCAGTTTGGAGGGTACGAAGCAGTACTTC
TRBJ2-3	once	TRBV11-2	-	CASNLWGVDTQYF	TGTGCCAGCAACTTGTGGGGGGTCGATACGCAGTATTTT
TRBJ2-3	-	TRBV7-2	TRBD2	CASSLALLAGRTDTQYF	TGTGCCAGCAGCTTAGCGCTTCTAGCGGGTCGCACAGATACGCAGTATTTT
TRBJ2-3	-	TRBV29-1	TRBD1	CSVENGQGTDTQYF	TGCAGCGTTGAAAACGGACAGGGCACAGATACGCAGTATTTT
TRBJ1-1	once	TRBV28	-	CASLGLGTEAFF	TGTGCCAGTCTGGGGTTGGGCACTGAAGCTTTCTTT
TRBJ2-1	once	TRBV10-2	-	CASRRAESSYNEQFF	TGCGCCAGCAGGAGGGCGGAAAGCTCCTACAATGAGCAGTTCTTC
TRBJ2-7	-	TRBV5-8	-	CASSPRDRSCEQYF	TGTGCCAGCAGCCCCCGCGACAGGAGTTGCGAGCAGTACTTC
TRBJ1-2	-	TRBV4-1	TRBD1	CASSPSRDRGPVHGYTF	TGCGCCAGCAGCCCTTCCCGGGACAGGGGCCCTGTCCACGGCTACACCTTC
TRBJ2-3	few	TRBV7-6	-	CASSLAGGTDTQYF	TGTGCCAGCAGCTTAGCGGGAGGCACAGATACGCAGTATTTT
TRBJ2-7	-	TRBV5-1	-	CASSLAQAGPDYEQYF	TGCGCCAGCAGCTTGGCCCAGGCAGGGCCAGACTACGAGCAGTACTTC
TRBJ2-1	-	TRBV28	TRBD2	CASSVMASGRRVNEQFF	TGTGCCAGCAGTGTGATGGCTAGCGGGAGACGGGTCAATGAGCAGTTCTTC
TRBJ1-5	-	TRBV18	-	CASSPVGDPPQHF	TGTGCCAGCTCACCAGTAGGTGACCCGCCCCAGCATTTT
TRBJ1-1	-	TRBV19	TRBD1	CASSIVRGQGQTEAFF	TGTGCCAGTAGTATTGTGCGCGGGCAGGGACAGACTGAAGCTTTCTTT
TRBJ1-2	-	TRBV6-5	TRBD1	CASSYGDSINYGYTF	TGTGCCAGCAGTTACGGGGACAGTATCAACTATGGCTACACCTTC
TRBJ1-2	-	TRBV28	-	CATRRGVGGYTF	TGTGCCACCAGAAGGGGCGTAGGAGGCTACACCTTC
TRBJ2-3	once	TRBV30	-	CAQDREDMFLTDTQYF	TGTGCCCAAGATCGTGAGGACATGTTTCTGACAGATACGCAGTATTTT
TRBJ1-2	-	TRBV20-1	-	CSAPMMGGYTF	TGCAGTGCCCCCATGATGGGCGGCTACACCTTC
TRBJ1-1	-	TRBV2	-	CASSEWGGRNTEAFF	TGTGCCAGCAGTGAGTGGGGGGGGAGGAACACTGAAGCTTTCTTT
TRBJ2-2	-	TRBV5-4	TRBD1	CASSTPGTATGELFF	TGTGCCAGCAGCACCCCCGGGACAGCCACCGGGGAGCTGTTTTTT
TRBJ1-1	-	TRBV27	-	CASSPSGGYLTEAFF	TGTGCCAGCAGTCCCTCCGGGGGATACCTCACTGAAGCTTTCTTT
TRBJ2-7	-	TRBV9	-	CASSPQIGGGLSYEQYF	TGTGCCAGCAGCCCTCAGATCGGTGGGGGGCTCTCCTACGAGCAGTACTTC
TRBJ2-7	-	TRBV14	-	CASSQDPPGLYYEQYF	TGTGCCAGCAGCCAAGATCCGCCAGGGTTATACTACGAGCAGTACTTC
TRBJ2-3	-	TRBV7-9	-	CASSRPGGTDTQYF	TGTGCCAGCAGCCGCCCGGGAGGCACAGATACGCAGTATTTT
TRBJ1-1	-	TRBV28	-	CASSLDGEAFF	TGTGCCAGCAGTTTGGACGGTGAAGCTTTCTTT
TRBJ2-1	-	TRBV5-1	TRBD2	CASSYLAGAYNEQFF	TGCGCCAGCAGCTACCTAGCGGGAGCCTACAATGAGCAGTTCTTC
TRBJ2-3	-	TRBV25-1	TRBD2	CASANGLAGVDTQYF	TGTGCCAGCGCCAATGGCCTAGCGGGAGTAGATACGCAGTATTTT
TRBJ1-2	-	TRBV11-2	TRBD1	CASSLAGTGYGYTF	TGTGCCAGCAGCTTAGCCGGGACAGGGTATGGCTACACCTTC
TRBJ2-3	-	TRBV14	-	CASSQRIRTESTDTQYF	TGTGCCAGCAGCCAACGCATCCGGACGGAATCCACAGATACGCAGTATTTT
TRBJ1-2	-	TRBV30	-	CAWTLGYGYTF	TGTGCCTGGACGTTAGGCTATGGCTACACCTTC
TRBJ2-2	-	TRBV29-1	TRBD2	CSVSSGRGTGELFF	TGCAGCGTTAGCAGCGGGAGGGGTACCGGGGAGCTGTTTTTT
TRBJ2-1	-	TRBV7-2	-	CASSSLGEQFF	TGTGCCAGCAGCTCGTTGGGGGAGCAGTTCTTC
TRBJ2-7	-	TRBV6-1	-	CASSEAGGAGYEQYF	TGTGCCAGCAGTGAAGCTGGGGGGGCAGGCTACGAGCAGTACTTC
TRBJ2-7	-	TRBV7-2	TRBD2	CASTLLAGGEQYF	TGTGCCAGCACTTTGTTAGCGGGAGGCGAGCAGTACTTC
TRBJ2-3	-	TRBV2	-	CASSAYRSSTDTQYF	TGTGCCAGCAGTGCCTACAGGTCTAGCACAGATACGCAGTATTTT
TRBJ2-1	-	TRBV7-9	TRBD2	CASSRPIAGGPQEQFF	TGTGCCAGCAGCCGGCCAATAGCGGGAGGGCCGCAAGAGCAGTTCTTC
TRBJ1-5	-	TRBV20-1	-	CSASQGQPQHF	TGCAGTGCTAGCCAGGGTCAGCCCCAGCATTTT
TRBJ2-7	-	TRBV7-2	TRBD1	CASSLDRGPYEQYF	TGTGCCAGCAGCTTAGACAGGGGCCCCTACGAGCAGTACTTC
TRBJ1-5	many	TRBV28	TRBD1	CASSRGLHGDQPQHF	TGTGCCAGCAGCAGGGGGCTACATGGGGATCAGCCCCAGCATTTT
TRBJ2-1	-	TRBV7-2	TRBD2	CASSWGSGAYNEQFF	TGTGCCAGCAGCTGGGGGAGCGGGGCCTACAATGAGCAGTTCTTC
TRBJ2-7	-	TRBV25-1	TRBD2	CASTRASGINEQYF	TGTGCCAGCACGCGGGCTAGCGGGATCAACGAGCAGTACTTC
TRBJ2-5	-	TRBV5-1	TRBD1	CASSRGTAEEETQYF	TGCGCCAGCAGCCGAGGGACAGCGGAAGAAGAGACCCAGTACTTC
TRBJ1-5	once	TRBV2	-	CASSGTVKDQPQHF	TGTGCCAGCAGTGGAACAGTTAAAGATCAGCCCCAGCATTTT
TRBJ1-4	-	TRBV18	-	CATAKMRGPEKLFF	TGTGCCACCGCAAAAATGAGAGGTCCGGAAAAACTGTTTTTT